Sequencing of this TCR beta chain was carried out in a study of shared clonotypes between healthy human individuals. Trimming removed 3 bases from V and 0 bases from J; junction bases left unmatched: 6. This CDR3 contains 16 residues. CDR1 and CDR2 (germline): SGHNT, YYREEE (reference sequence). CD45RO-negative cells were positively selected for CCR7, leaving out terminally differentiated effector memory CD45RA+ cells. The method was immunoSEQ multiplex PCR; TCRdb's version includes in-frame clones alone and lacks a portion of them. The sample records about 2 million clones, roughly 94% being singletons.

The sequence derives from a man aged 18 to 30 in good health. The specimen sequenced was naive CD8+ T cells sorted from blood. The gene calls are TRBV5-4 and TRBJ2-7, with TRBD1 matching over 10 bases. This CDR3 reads CASSSPGTGDSYEQYF. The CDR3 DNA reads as TGTGCCAGCAGCTCCCCCGGGACAGGGGACTCCTACGAGCAGTACTTC.